This T cell receptor (beta chain) was obtained from a study of T cell repertoires in cytomegalovirus infection. Turning to the study itself: CMV epitopes in the study were HLA-C-restricted (recently identified) and HLA-B-restricted (well studied).

This clonotype was observed a handful of times. The antigen remains undetermined. The CDR3 extends over 16 amino acids. Germline V gives CDR1 LGHNA, CDR2 YSLEER. V was trimmed by 0 bases and J by 3 bases, leaving 15 bases between them. TCRdb itself ran the reads through MiXCR, one entry per CDR3 protein. Here the sample spans tens of thousands of distinct CDR3 sequences, 20% to 30% being singletons. This clonotype was sampled from a human donor in good health (CMV status not recorded). Some clones in this sample may be carry-over from other donors' samples. The rearrangement links TRBV4-3 to TRBJ2-7, with a tentative D call TRBD2 (7 bases). Material: CD8+ T cells from cultured PBMCs, obtained from culture after CMV antigen stimulation. CDR3 protein: CASSQEYGGAHYEQYF. The CDR3 nucleotides read TGCGCCAGCAGCCAAGAGTATGGGGGGGCCCACTACGAGCAGTACTTC.